Reported below is one T cell receptor beta chain. The V and J ends lost 0 bases and 1 base, in that order; junction bases with no gene match: 3. CDR1 and CDR2 from the germline V gene are MNHNY and SVGAGI (reference sequence). The CDR3 is 15 amino acids. These data originate in a study of tumor-infiltrating lymphocytes in localized non-small cell lung cancer. Sequenced by immunoSEQ multiplex PCR; TCRdb stores in-frame clones only, minus some. The sample contains about 23,000 clones, about two thirds of which appear only once. Sequences were obtained from lung tumor tissue. The V gene is TRBV6-6, the J gene TRBJ2-7; 7 bases are shared with TRBD1. The receptor was derived from a human donor with non-small cell lung cancer. The CDR3 sequence: CASSYSGDSSYEQYF. CDR3 DNA sequence: TGTGCCAGCAGTTACTCGGGGGACAGTTCCTACGAGCAGTACTTC.